The TCR beta chain described here comes from a study of blood T cell repertoires in COVID-19. Method: immunoSEQ multiplex PCR; TCRdb's copy keeps in-frame clones and lacks some. Among fewer than 350,000 clones listed, 88% were seen once. CDR1 MNHEY and CDR2 SVGEGT come from the germline V gene. V lost 0 bases and J 2 bases, leaving 11 bases between the germline ends. This CDR3 region has 16 residues. The sample consisted of PBMCs or T cells enriched from blood (not recorded which). This chain joins TRBV6-2 or TRBV6-3 and TRBJ1-5; D is undetermined. The TCR sequence derives from a woman between 25 and 40 years old who had recovered from COVID-19. The CDR3 reads CASSYSSKGGNQPQHF. DNA of the CDR3: TGTGCCAGCAGTTACTCGTCTAAGGGAGGCAATCAGCCCCAGCATTTT.